This T cell receptor (beta chain) was profiled in a study of T-cell reconstitution after alpha-beta-depleted transplantation in children (dated by TCRdb to the mid-2010s). Describing the broader study: Using TCR repertoire profiling, the study followed T-cell immune reconstitution in a quantitative way in children after TCRalphabeta/CD19-depleted allogeneic hematopoietic cell transplantation.

Points the paper makes about the study in general: Over the following months the frequencies of hyperexpanded clones went down, and after one year T-cell counts and TCRbeta diversity were mostly credited to newly produced T cells. About two months after transplant, the apparently early recovery of alphabetaT-cell counts reportedly depended on just several hundred clones that had expanded rapidly and came from non-depleted graft cells. In some patients, the high TCRbeta diversity seen at day 60 was put down to recipient T cells and intrathymic progenitors that had survived conditioning.

The sample's treatment or condition, from its label and the paper: allogeneic hematopoietic cell transplantation with graft depleted of TCRalphabeta T cells and CD19 B cells. TCRalphabeta/CD19-depleted allogeneic hematopoietic cell grafts were given to the transplant recipients, all of whom were children. This clonotype was detected only once. Its antigen target is currently unknown. Within one base of it there is no much larger clone, and no base qualities were kept. Library generation was performed with PCR. TCRdb shows the sequencer as Illumina HiSeq 2500. TCR libraries were prepared with molecular barcoding, using unique molecular identifiers to normalize TCRbeta repertoire quantification. The public reads were reprocessed in TCRdb via fastp at Q25 and MiXCR, keeping in-frame beta chains. CDR3 protein sequences are deduplicated, and each keeps its most common genes and DNA. Within this sample are approximately 1,000,000 distinct CDR3 sequences, with about 26% of them counted one time only. About 28% of the sample is taken by the ten largest.

V drops 5 bases and J drops 1 base, leaving 12 bases in between. The CDR3 measures 14 amino acids from cysteine to phenylalanine. Left in the record is the CDR3 DNA by itself, 42 bases read in frame from the first base. Via the germline V gene, CDR1 is SGHRS and CDR2 YFSETQ. Sequenced material: PBMCs, mostly from graft donor cells, taken 360 days after TCRalphabeta/CD19-depleted stem cell transplant. This sequence originates from a boy under two years old who had a stem cell transplant for SCID, so the T cells may come from the graft donor. Recombination joined TRBV5-1 with TRBJ2-5, with the D gene not clear enough to name. The CDR3 amino acid sequence is: CASRPRTGQETQYF. The nucleotides are TGCGCCAGCAGACCCCGAACTGGCCAAGAGACCCAGTACTTC. Beyond the CDR3, the reference TRBV5-1 and TRBJ2-5 genes provide the residues; the full variable domain reads: KAGVTQTPRYLIKTRGQQVTLSCSPISGHRSVSWYQQTPGQGLQFLFEYFSETQRNKGNFPGRFSGRQFSNSRSEMNVSTLELGDSALYLCASRPRTGQETQYFGPGTRLLVL.